This T cell receptor beta chain emerged from a study of T cell responses to AZD1222 COVID-19 vaccine. Produced via immunoSEQ multiplex PCR; TCRdb's table is partial and in-frame only. The sample contains 95,000 to 100,000 clones, more than 70% of which appear only once. Trimming took 3 bases from V and 5 from J, leaving 10 bases between them. The CDR3 extends over 13 amino acids. The sample was peripheral blood, taken on day 0 of AZD1222 vaccination. The chain couples TRBV12-3 or TRBV12-4 to TRBJ1-1; D gene unclear. The sequence was collected from an adult in good health. CDR3 nucleotide sequence: TGTGCCAGCAGTTTGATCCGGTGGACTGAAGCTTTCTTT. Translation gives CASSLIRWTEAFF.